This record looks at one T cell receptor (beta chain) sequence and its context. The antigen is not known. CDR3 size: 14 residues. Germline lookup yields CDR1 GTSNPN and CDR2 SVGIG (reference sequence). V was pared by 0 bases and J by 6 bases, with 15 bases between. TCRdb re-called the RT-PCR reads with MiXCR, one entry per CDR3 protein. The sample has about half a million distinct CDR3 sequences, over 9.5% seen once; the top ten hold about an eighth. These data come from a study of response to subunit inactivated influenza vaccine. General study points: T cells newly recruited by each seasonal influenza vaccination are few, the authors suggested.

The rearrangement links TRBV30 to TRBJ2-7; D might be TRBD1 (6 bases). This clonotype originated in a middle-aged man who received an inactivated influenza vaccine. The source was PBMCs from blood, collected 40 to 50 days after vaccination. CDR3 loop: CAWSVGAGVSEQYF. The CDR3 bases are TGTGCCTGGAGTGTAGGGGCAGGGGTTTCCGAGCAGTACTTC.